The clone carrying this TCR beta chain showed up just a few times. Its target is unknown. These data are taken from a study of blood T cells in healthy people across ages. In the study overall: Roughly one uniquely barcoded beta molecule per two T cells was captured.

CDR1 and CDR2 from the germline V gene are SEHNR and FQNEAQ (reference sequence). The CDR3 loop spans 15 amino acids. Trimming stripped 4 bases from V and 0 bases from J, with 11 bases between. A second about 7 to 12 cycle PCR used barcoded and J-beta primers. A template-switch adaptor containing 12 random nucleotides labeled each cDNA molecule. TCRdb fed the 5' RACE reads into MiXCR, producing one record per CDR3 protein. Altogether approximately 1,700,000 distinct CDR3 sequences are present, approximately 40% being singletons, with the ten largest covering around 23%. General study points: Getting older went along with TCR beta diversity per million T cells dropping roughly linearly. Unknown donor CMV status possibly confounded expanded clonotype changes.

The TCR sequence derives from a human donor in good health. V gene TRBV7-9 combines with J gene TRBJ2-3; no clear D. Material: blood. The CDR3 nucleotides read TGTGCCAGCAGCTCGAGGACCCAAAGCACAGATACGCAGTATTTT. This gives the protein CASSSRTQSTDTQYF. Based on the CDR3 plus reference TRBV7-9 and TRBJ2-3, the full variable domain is DTGVSQNPRHKITKRGQNVTFRCDPISEHNRLYWYRQTLGQGPEFLTYFQNEAQLEKSRLLSDRFSAERPKGSFSTLEIQRTEQGDSAMYLCASSSRTQSTDTQYFGPGTRLTVL.